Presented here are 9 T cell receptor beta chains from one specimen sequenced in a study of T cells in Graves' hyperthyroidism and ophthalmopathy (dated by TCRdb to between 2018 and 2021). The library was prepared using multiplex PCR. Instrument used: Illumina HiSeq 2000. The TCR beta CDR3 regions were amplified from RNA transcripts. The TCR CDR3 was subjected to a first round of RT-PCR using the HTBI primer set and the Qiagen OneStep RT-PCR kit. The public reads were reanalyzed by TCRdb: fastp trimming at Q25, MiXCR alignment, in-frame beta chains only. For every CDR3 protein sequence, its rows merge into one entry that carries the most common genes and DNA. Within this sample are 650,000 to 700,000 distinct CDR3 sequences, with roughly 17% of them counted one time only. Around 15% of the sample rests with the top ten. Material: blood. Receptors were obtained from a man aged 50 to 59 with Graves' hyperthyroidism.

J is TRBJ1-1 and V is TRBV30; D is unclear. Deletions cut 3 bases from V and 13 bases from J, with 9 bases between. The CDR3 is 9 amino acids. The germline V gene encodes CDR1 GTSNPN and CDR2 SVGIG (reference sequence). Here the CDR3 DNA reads TGTGCCTGGAGCCGTGGAGATTTCTTT. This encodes CAWSRGDFF.

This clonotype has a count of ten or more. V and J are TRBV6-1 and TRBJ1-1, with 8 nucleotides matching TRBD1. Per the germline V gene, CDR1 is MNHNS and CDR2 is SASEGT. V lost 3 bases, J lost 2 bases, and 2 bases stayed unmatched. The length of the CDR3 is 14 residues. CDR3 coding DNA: TGTGCCAGCAGTGACGACAGGGGAAACACTGAAGCTTTCTTT. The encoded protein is CASSDDRGNTEAFF.

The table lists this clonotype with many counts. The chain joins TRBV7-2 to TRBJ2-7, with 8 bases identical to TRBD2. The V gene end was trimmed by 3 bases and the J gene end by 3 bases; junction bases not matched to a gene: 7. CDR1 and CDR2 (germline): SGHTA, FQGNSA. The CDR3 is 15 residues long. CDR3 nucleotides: TGTGCCAGCAGCTTTGGGGCGGGAGGCGGCTACGAGCAGTACTTC. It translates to CASSFGAGGGYEQYF.

The CDR3 is CSAREGGYTEAFF. The CDR3 DNA reads TGCAGTGCTAGAGAAGGGGGGTACACTGAAGCTTTCTTT. The chain uses TRBV20-1 and TRBJ1-1; D is perhaps TRBD1 (6 bases). Germline V gives CDR1 DFQATT, CDR2 SNEGSKA (reference sequence). The CDR3 totals 13 residues. Deletions cut 0 bases from V and 3 bases from J, with 8 bases between.

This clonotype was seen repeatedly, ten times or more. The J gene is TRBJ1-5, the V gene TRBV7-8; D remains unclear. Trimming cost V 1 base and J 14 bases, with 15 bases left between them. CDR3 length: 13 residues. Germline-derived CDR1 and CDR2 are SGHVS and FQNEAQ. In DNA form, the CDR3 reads TGTGCCAGCAGCTTAGGGGCAGGTGGGGAAAAGCATTTT. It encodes CASSLGAGGEKHF.

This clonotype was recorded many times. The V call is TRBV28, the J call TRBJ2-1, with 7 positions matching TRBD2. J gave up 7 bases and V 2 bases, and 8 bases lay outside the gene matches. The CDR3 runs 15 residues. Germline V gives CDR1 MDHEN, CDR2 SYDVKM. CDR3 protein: CASSLSGTIGNEQFF. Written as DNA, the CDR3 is TGTGCCAGCAGTTTAAGCGGGACGATAGGGAATGAGCAGTTCTTC.

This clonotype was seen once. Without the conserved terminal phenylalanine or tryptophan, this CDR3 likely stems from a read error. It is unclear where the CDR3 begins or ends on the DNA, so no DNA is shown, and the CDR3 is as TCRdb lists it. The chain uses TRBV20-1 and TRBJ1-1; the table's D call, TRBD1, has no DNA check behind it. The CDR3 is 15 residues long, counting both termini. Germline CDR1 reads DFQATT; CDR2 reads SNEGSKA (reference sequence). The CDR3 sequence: CSARGTDGKNTEDFL.

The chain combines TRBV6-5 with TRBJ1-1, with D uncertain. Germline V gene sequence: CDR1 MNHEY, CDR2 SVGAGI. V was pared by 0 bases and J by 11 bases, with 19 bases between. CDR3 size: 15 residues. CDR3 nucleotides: TGTGCCAGCAGTTACTCGAAAAGGATGGCCGGACCCGCTTTCTTT. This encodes CASSYSKRMAGPAFF.

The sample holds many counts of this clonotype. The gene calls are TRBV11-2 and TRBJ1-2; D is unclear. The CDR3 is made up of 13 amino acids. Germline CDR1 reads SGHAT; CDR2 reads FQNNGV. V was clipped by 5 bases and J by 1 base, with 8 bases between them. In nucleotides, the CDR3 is TGTGCCAGCAGCCCCAGGCTTAACTATGGCTACACCTTC. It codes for CASSPRLNYGYTF.